The 8 T cell receptor beta chains below come from one sample, sequenced in a study of vaccination and CD4 T cells after COVID-19. Treatment given: roughly ten-day PBMC culture with coronavirus spike peptide pools or control peptides (ViraFEST assay). No antigens are known for them. An Oncomine TCR Beta short-read assay was used to sequence the DNA from cultured CD4+ T cells. Via MiXCR, TCRdb re-called the PCR reads, giving one row per CDR3 protein. The sample has approximately 10,000 distinct CDR3 sequences, around a quarter seen once. Here the sequenced sample was CD4+ T cells from blood, cultured in vitro, taken before SARS-CoV-2 vaccination. Receptors originate from a human donor who received a COVID-19 vaccine.

V usage is TRBV27 and J usage is TRBJ1-6; D is uncertain. In germline, CDR1 is MNHEY, CDR2 SMNVEV (reference sequence). Trimming stripped 6 bases from V and 9 bases from J, with 21 bases between. There are 16 residues in the CDR3. This CDR3 is CASSPGVAEESSPLHF. DNA of the CDR3: TGTGCCAGCAGCCCCGGAGTGGCAGAAGAAAGTTCACCCCTCCACTTT.

This clonotype was counted only a few times. The rearrangement uses TRBV7-8 and TRBJ2-2; perhaps TRBD1 as D (5 bases). Germline V gives CDR1 SGHVS, CDR2 FQNEAQ. The CDR3 loop spans 15 amino acids. Trimming left V 5 bases short and J 7 bases short, with 17 bases between. The CDR3 reads CASSRFKGEGGELFF. The CDR3 bases are TGTGCCAGCAGCCGCTTTAAAGGGGAAGGCGGGGAGCTGTTTTTT.

This clonotype came up a few times. The chain couples TRBV10-3 to TRBJ1-6; no reliable D call. The CDR3 has 16 amino acids. The germline V gene encodes CDR1 ENHRY and CDR2 SYGVKD. V was pared by 6 bases and J by 7 bases, with 19 bases between. DNA of the CDR3: TGTGCCATCAGCCGGGCCGCCCAACGGGAAAATTCACCCCTCCACTTT. Translation: CAISRAAQRENSPLHF.

V is TRBV19 and J is TRBJ2-7; 7 nucleotides agree with TRBD1. The CDR3 contains 17 residues. Germline-derived CDR1 and CDR2 are LNHDA and SQIVND (reference sequence). Germline trimming cut 3 bases from V and 1 base from J; bases unmatched to any gene: 12. The CDR3 protein is CASSITWRQGVSYEQYF. The CDR3 coding sequence is TGTGCCAGTAGTATTACGTGGAGACAGGGAGTTTCCTACGAGCAGTACTTC.

This clonotype showed up just a few times. This sequence joins TRBV7-3 and TRBJ2-2, with 10 positions matching TRBD1. Germline V lookup: CDR1 SGHTA, CDR2 FQGTGA. CDR3 length equals 15 residues. Trimming at V came to 5 bases and at J to 2 bases, leaving 2 bases not matched to a gene. DNA of the CDR3: TGTGCCAGCAGCCCGACAGGGGGCAACACCGGGGAGCTGTTTTTT. Translating gives CASSPTGGNTGELFF. Drawing the rest from reference TRBV7-3 and TRBJ2-2, the complete variable domain is GAGVSQTPSNKVTEKGKYVELRCDPISGHTALYWYRQSLGQGPEFLIYFQGTGAADDSGLPNDRFFAVRPEGSVSTLKIQRTERGDSAVYLCASSPTGGNTGELFFGEGSRLTVL.

The chain joins TRBV5-1 to TRBJ2-7, with D perhaps TRBD2 (6 bases). Germline lookup yields CDR1 SGHRS and CDR2 YFSETQ. The V end was cut by 4 bases, the J end by 3 bases, with 14 bases between. The CDR3 sequence is 14 residues long. CDR3 DNA sequence: TGCGCCAGCAGCATCCGGGGGAACTTCTACGAGCAGTACTTC. It encodes CASSIRGNFYEQYF.

The CDR3 DNA reads TGTGCCAGCAGCTTATACGGGGCGGCTAATGAAAAACTGTTTTTT. Residues: CASSLYGAANEKLFF. The chain employs TRBV7-9 and TRBJ1-4; TRBD1 might be the D (5 bases). Germline V lookup: CDR1 SEHNR, CDR2 FQNEAQ (reference sequence). The V gene lost 2 bases and the J gene lost 3 bases, with 10 bases spanning the gap. The CDR3 has 15 residues.

This chain connects TRBV20-1 to TRBJ2-3; 14 positions agree with TRBD2. Germline values: CDR1 DFQATT, CDR2 SNEGSKA (reference sequence). V lost 4 bases and J lost 0; bases outside the gene matches: 9. CDR3 length: 18 amino acids. Written as DNA, the CDR3 is TGCAGTGCTAAGCCGGGACTAGCGGGGGTCCTTAGCACAGATACGCAGTATTTT. This codes for CSAKPGLAGVLSTDTQYF.